The TCR beta chain described here comes from a study of shared clonotypes between healthy human individuals. This CDR3 spans 16 amino acids. Germline CDR1 reads SEHNR; CDR2 reads FQNEAQ (reference sequence). Trimming removed 5 bases from V and 2 bases from J; junction bases left unmatched: 5. Measured with immunoSEQ multiplex PCR; TCRdb has only the in-frame clones, and not every one. Of nearly 1 million clones in the sample, approximately 76% were seen once. V usage is TRBV7-9 and J usage is TRBJ2-3; 12 nucleotides match TRBD2. Specimen: memory CD4+ T cells sorted from blood. Subset: CD45RA-negative fraction. This sequence was found in a man aged 18 to 30 in good health. CDR3 sequence: CASSAGLAGNTDTQYF. The CDR3 DNA sequence: TGTGCCAGCAGCGCCGGACTAGCGGGGAACACAGATACGCAGTATTTT.